This is a list of T cell receptor beta chains from one sample in a study of blood T cell repertoires in COVID-19. The method was immunoSEQ multiplex PCR; TCRdb's version includes in-frame clones alone and lacks a portion of them. The data show some 93,000 clones, 70% to 90% seen once. The sequenced sample was peripheral blood. Every receptor here comes from a man aged 60-69 years with acute or convalescent COVID-19. Each CDR3 is given with its conserved first and last residue.

TRBJ2-1 | TRBV5-1 | 19 | CASSLALGLAGRTYNEQFF
TRBJ1-2 | TRBV12-3/TRBV12-4 | 13 | CASSFGAFYGYTF
TRBJ1-1 | TRBV10-3 | 16 | CAITETWGPMNTEAFF
TRBJ2-2 | TRBV19 | 14 | CASDGTSGTGELFF
TRBJ1-4 | TRBV2 | 14 | CASSVSREVEKLFF
TRBJ2-2 | TRBV19 | 14 | CASTNPQSVGELFF
TRBJ1-1 | TRBV5-6 | 16 | CASSSDPRTGGTEAFF
TRBJ1-2 | TRBV5-1 | 14 | CASSRDRVENGYTF
TRBJ1-2 | TRBV2 | 17 | CASSEDGQGRLSYGYTF
TRBJ1-2 | TRBV27 | 12 | CASGAWGYGYTF
TRBJ2-1 | TRBV12-5 | 14 | CASGLAGGYDEQFF
TRBJ1-2 | TRBV19 | 13 | CASSSRGRRGYTF
TRBJ1-1 | TRBV19 | 13 | CASSIETADEAFF
TRBJ1-1 | TRBV2 | 14 | CASTRTERNTEAFF
TRBJ2-1 | TRBV5-1 | 14 | CASSSGGVYNEQFF
TRBJ2-1 | TRBV19 | 15 | CASSHGGGLANEQFF
TRBJ1-1 | TRBV5-1 | 15 | CASQTSPGQNTEAFF
TRBJ2-3 | TRBV24-1 | 12 | CATRGLTDTQYF